The entry below gives a single TCR beta chain sequence along with its context. Its antigen remains unidentified. The entry originates in a study of cytomegalovirus exposure and HLA in healthy donors. Study details: Among some 400 genotyped donors, around 77% fell in the Caucasian-associated ancestry cluster.

The study ran its PCR with 60 Vbeta and 13 Jbeta primers. TCRdb keeps only in-frame clones here, not all; method: immunoSEQ multiplex PCR. Here the sample spans about 92,000 clones, 81% being singletons. Whole-study results and caveats: In an earlier analysis, about 90% or about 30%: the productive usage of most TCR beta V segments. Later analysis found that TCR beta chains associated with HLA were more clonally expanded than other, equally common chains. In a later analysis, several top co-occurrence clusters appeared linked to parvovirus B19, influenza, CMV and Epstein-Barr virus.

V was pared by 4 bases and J by 0 bases, with 7 bases between. The CDR3 is made up of 13 amino acids. Germline assignment: CDR1 MNHEY and CDR2 SMNVEV (reference sequence). The clonotype was recovered from a girl aged 2-10 years in good health and CMV-seropositive. The chain is built from TRBV27 and TRBJ2-7; D uncertain. Sequenced material: PBMCs. As DNA, the CDR3 is TGTGCCAGCAGTTCCTACAGCTCCTACGAGCAGTACTTC. Its protein is CASSSYSSYEQYF.